The clone carrying this T cell receptor beta chain was detected a few times. The antigen is undetermined. This entry is derived from a study of regulatory T cells in long-lasting Graves disease. V was pared by 6 bases and J by 1 base, with 21 bases between. This CDR3 is 17 amino acids long. The germline V gene has CDR1 KGHSH and CDR2 LQKENI. The time point: persistent/refractory GD, antithyroid drugs over 5 years with positive TRAb. From RNA extracted from PBMCs, the TCR library was made. The collection involved drawing roughly 9.1 milliliters of peripheral blood into EDTA tubes. Study outcomes and limitations: With persistent disease, TRBV28, TRBJ1-2 and TRBJ2-5 were the favored segments.

For TCR beta, libraries came from iRepertoire HTBI primers and Arm-PCR of CDR3 regions. Original data processing: In the combined samples, under 80 TRBV and 14 TRBJ segments were identified. One entry per CDR3 protein, called by TCRdb with MiXCR from the multiplex PCR reads. What appears here as the V and J calls and clone size reflects TCRdb's work, not the paper's. The repertoire holds a few hundred thousand distinct CDR3 sequences, with 22% as singletons. The TCR sequence derives from a female donor with Graves disease. The starting material was peripheral blood mononuclear cells (PBMCs), obtained when the disease was refractory, from a patient treated with antithyroid drugs. The chain couples TRBV18 to TRBJ2-5, with D maybe TRBD2 (7 bases). CDR3 nucleotide sequence: TGTGCCAGCTCCCCATCTAGGGGGGGGCGCCTCCAAGAGACCCAGTACTTC. Translated, it gives CASSPSRGGRLQETQYF.